The rows below give T cell receptor beta chains drawn from one sample of a study of identical twins. TCRdb re-called the 5' RACE reads through MiXCR, storing one row per CDR3 protein. The sample consists of hundreds of thousands of distinct CDR3 sequences, around 12% of them appearing once. These data were also reused for a study on yellow fever vaccine responses in identical twins.

The sample was CD8+ T cells sorted from blood. The receptors shown here come from a woman aged 18-35 years in good health. CDR3s include the opening cysteine and the closing phenylalanine or tryptophan. The order of the fields is J gene, V gene, clone size, D gene, CDR3 protein, CDR3 DNA. The D gene is left open where the match is weak. Size is stated for part of the rows, as once, few or many counts, or as a class when the clone is expanded.

TRBJ2-5 | TRBV7-3 | many | - | CASSSRVGETQYF | TGTGCCAGCAGCTCCAGGGTAGGAGAGACCCAGTACTTC
TRBJ1-2 | TRBV5-6 | few | - | CASSEDTYGYTF | TGTGCCAGCAGCGAGGACACCTATGGCTACACCTTC
TRBJ2-3 | TRBV7-8 | - | - | CASAGTPGHTQYF | TGTGCCAGCGCCGGGACCCCTGGACATACGCAGTATTTT
TRBJ2-3 | TRBV28 | - | - | CASSLGKGLRRTDTQYF | TGTGCCAGCAGTTTGGGGAAGGGGCTTCGTCGCACAGATACGCAGTATTTT
TRBJ2-1 | TRBV20-1 | - | - | CSARDPGWVTYNEQFF | TGCAGTGCTAGAGATCCAGGGTGGGTTACCTACAATGAGCAGTTCTTC
TRBJ1-5 | TRBV9 | - | - | CASSVEEGSNQPQHF | TGTGCCAGCAGCGTAGAAGAGGGGAGCAATCAGCCCCAGCATTTT
TRBJ2-1 | TRBV11-2 | many | - | CASSSSSVSYNEQFF | TGTGCCAGCAGCTCATCTAGCGTCTCCTACAATGAGCAGTTCTTC
TRBJ2-4 | TRBV16 | few | - | CASSPRFDFPTGYIQYF | TGTGCCAGCAGCCCACGGTTTGATTTCCCAACGGGGTACATTCAGTACTTC
TRBJ2-2 | TRBV5-1 | many | - | CASSLRRAANTGELFF | TGCGCCAGCAGCTTGCGGCGAGCGGCGAACACCGGGGAGCTGTTTTTT
TRBJ1-3 | TRBV13 | - | TRBD1 | CASSPAGQGEGTIYF | TGTGCCAGCAGCCCGGCCGGACAGGGTGAGGGCACCATATATTTT
TRBJ1-2 | TRBV7-9 | many | - | CASSLFLPGMDYGYTF | TGTGCCAGCAGCTTATTCCTCCCCGGGATGGACTATGGCTACACCTTC
TRBJ2-7 | TRBV20-1 | few | - | CSAGEPPYEQYF | TGCAGTGCTGGGGAGCCCCCCTACGAGCAGTACTTC
TRBJ2-5 | TRBV12-3/TRBV12-4 | many | - | CASSLALSGQETQYF | TGTGCCAGCAGTTTAGCTCTTTCGGGTCAAGAGACCCAGTACTTC
TRBJ2-3 | TRBV6-2/TRBV6-3 | few | - | CASSYGPPGDTQYF | TGTGCCAGCAGTTACGGACCGCCGGGAGATACGCAGTATTTT
TRBJ2-7 | TRBV21-1 | - | - | CASRGAGPSYEQYF | TGTGCCAGCCGGGGGGCGGGACCCTCCTACGAGCAGTACTTC
TRBJ2-3 | TRBV20-1 | few | - | CSARDPSGAPDTQYF | TGCAGTGCTAGAGACCCATCGGGGGCGCCAGATACGCAGTATTTT
TRBJ2-7 | TRBV9 | - | TRBD2 | CASSPRGDYEQYF | TGTGCCAGCAGCCCTCGGGGGGACTACGAGCAGTACTTC
TRBJ2-2 | TRBV12-3/TRBV12-4 | few | TRBD2 | CASSLGEREANTGELFF | TGTGCCAGCAGCCTGGGGGAGCGGGAGGCGAACACCGGGGAGCTGTTTTTT
TRBJ1-1 | TRBV6-1 | - | - | CASRTGPNTEAFF | TGTGCCAGCAGGACGGGACCGAACACTGAAGCTTTCTTT
TRBJ1-1 | TRBV20-1 | - | - | CSARGQSTEAFF | TGCAGTGCTAGAGGACAGAGCACTGAAGCTTTCTTT
TRBJ1-1 | TRBV6-5 | few | - | CASSYLVSGGEAFF | TGTGCCAGCAGTTACCTAGTGTCCGGCGGTGAAGCTTTCTTT
TRBJ1-1 | TRBV12-3/TRBV12-4 | many | - | CASSLTGTEAFF | TGTGCCAGCAGTCTAACGGGGACTGAAGCTTTCTTT
TRBJ1-5 | TRBV27 | few | - | CASSSGLRQPQHF | TGTGCCAGCAGTTCTGGGCTTCGTCAGCCCCAGCATTTT
TRBJ2-5 | TRBV20-1 | - | TRBD2 | CSAIASGGRETQYF | TGCAGTGCTATTGCTAGCGGGGGTCGAGAGACCCAGTACTTC
TRBJ2-1 | TRBV7-2 | - | - | CASSLDARVWKNNEQFF | TGTGCCAGCAGCTTAGACGCTAGGGTATGGAAGAATAATGAGCAGTTCTTC
TRBJ2-3 | TRBV2 | few | TRBD1 | CARRQGPESTDTQYF | TGTGCCAGGAGACAGGGGCCCGAGAGCACAGATACGCAGTATTTT
TRBJ1-3 | TRBV7-9 | - | - | CASSLNTIYF | TGTGCCAGCAGCTTGAACACCATATATTTT
TRBJ1-5 | TRBV12-3/TRBV12-4 | few | - | CASSFPGKPQHF | TGTGCCAGCAGTTTTCCAGGGAAGCCCCAGCATTTT
TRBJ2-3 | TRBV5-1 | - | - | CASSLAVPGTDTQYF | TGCGCCAGCAGCTTGGCGGTCCCGGGCACAGATACGCAGTATTTT
TRBJ2-2 | TRBV7-7 | few | - | CASSLEPNTGELFF | TGTGCCAGCAGCTTAGAACCGAACACCGGGGAGCTGTTTTTT
TRBJ2-1 | TRBV29-1 | few | TRBD2 | CSVEGLANYYNEQFF | TGCAGCGTTGAAGGACTAGCGAATTACTACAATGAGCAGTTCTTC
TRBJ2-1 | TRBV11-1 | - | - | CASSSPGTESSSYNEQFF | TGTGCCAGCAGCTCACCTGGGACGGAATCAAGCTCCTACAATGAGCAGTTCTTC
TRBJ2-3 | TRBV7-6 | few | TRBD2 | CASSSGGVGAGLDTQYF | TGTGCCAGCAGCAGCGGGGGCGTCGGGGCAGGGCTGGATACGCAGTATTTT
TRBJ2-3 | TRBV7-8 | - | - | CASSSRDLTDTQYF | TGTGCCAGCAGTTCCCGGGACTTAACAGATACGCAGTATTTT
TRBJ1-1 | TRBV12-3/TRBV12-4 | - | - | CASNNDPSAAFF | TGTGCCAGCAACAACGATCCGTCGGCAGCTTTCTTT
TRBJ1-6 | TRBV3-1 | few | - | CASRGVAGAEGAEGPLHF | TGTGCCAGCAGAGGGGTAGCCGGAGCCGAGGGTGCTGAGGGGCCCCTCCACTTT
TRBJ2-3 | TRBV4-1 | - | TRBD2 | CASSRGLAGGGTDTQYF | TGCGCCAGCAGCCGCGGGCTAGCGGGAGGAGGAACAGATACGCAGTATTTT
TRBJ1-1 | TRBV5-1 | - | - | CASSLSRANTEAFF | TGCGCCAGCAGCCTTAGCCGGGCCAACACTGAAGCTTTCTTT
TRBJ2-1 | TRBV29-1 | few | TRBD2 | CSVGFGLENEQFF | TGCAGCGTTGGATTCGGACTAGAGAATGAGCAGTTCTTC
TRBJ1-5 | TRBV24-1 | - | - | CATKSGNSNQPQHF | TGTGCCACCAAGTCGGGGAATAGCAATCAGCCCCAGCATTTT
TRBJ1-4 | TRBV12-3/TRBV12-4 | many | TRBD1 | CASSQDRVELFF | TGTGCCAGCAGTCAAGACAGGGTGGAACTGTTTTTT
TRBJ2-7 | TRBV2 | many | - | CASTPGYEQYF | TGTGCCAGCACCCCGGGATACGAGCAGTACTTC
TRBJ2-7 | TRBV20-1 | many | TRBD2 | CSARDPLGGRAPYEQYF | TGCAGTGCTAGAGATCCTCTTGGCGGGAGGGCCCCCTACGAGCAGTACTTC
TRBJ1-6 | TRBV20-1 | many | - | CSARDPGRGDNSPLHF | TGCAGTGCTAGAGATCCCGGGAGGGGCGATAATTCACCCCTCCACTTT
TRBJ2-3 | TRBV15 | - | TRBD2 | CATSRPAGAGADTQYF | TGTGCCACCAGCCGCCCAGCGGGGGCGGGGGCAGATACGCAGTATTTT
TRBJ2-7 | TRBV7-9 | many | - | CASSPSGVGLGEQYF | TGTGCCAGCAGCCCCTCGGGTGTGGGCCTAGGCGAGCAGTACTTC
TRBJ1-1 | TRBV7-6 | - | TRBD1 | CASSSSPDRGYTEAFF | TGTGCCAGCAGTTCGTCACCCGACAGGGGTTACACTGAAGCTTTCTTT
TRBJ1-1 | TRBV4-2 | many | - | CASSPGRKGTEAFF | TGTGCCAGCAGCCCGGGTCGAAAAGGCACTGAAGCTTTCTTT
TRBJ2-2 | TRBV4-1 | many | - | CASSLFSVNTGELFF | TGCGCCAGCAGCCTCTTCTCTGTGAACACCGGGGAGCTGTTTTTT
TRBJ1-2 | TRBV12-3/TRBV12-4 | few | - | CASSLISRSFVGYTF | TGTGCCAGCAGTTTAATTTCGCGGTCATTTGTGGGCTACACCTTC
TRBJ2-7 | TRBV4-1 | many | TRBD2 | CASSQFLAGGPFYEQYF | TGCGCCAGCAGCCAGTTCCTAGCGGGAGGGCCGTTCTACGAGCAGTACTTC
TRBJ1-4 | TRBV2 | few | - | CASSREDSEKLFF | TGTGCCAGCAGTAGGGAGGACAGTGAAAAACTGTTTTTT